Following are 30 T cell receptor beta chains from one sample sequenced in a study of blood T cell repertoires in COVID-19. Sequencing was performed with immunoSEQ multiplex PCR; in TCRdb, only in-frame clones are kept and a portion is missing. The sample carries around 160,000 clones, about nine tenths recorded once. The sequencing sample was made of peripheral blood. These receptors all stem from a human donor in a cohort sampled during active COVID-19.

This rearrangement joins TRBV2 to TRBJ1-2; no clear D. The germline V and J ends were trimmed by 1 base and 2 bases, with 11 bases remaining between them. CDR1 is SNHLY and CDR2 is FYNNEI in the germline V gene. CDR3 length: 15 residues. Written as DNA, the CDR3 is TGTGCCAGCAGTGAAGGATACAGCCTAAACTATGGCTACACCTTC. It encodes CASSEGYSLNYGYTF.

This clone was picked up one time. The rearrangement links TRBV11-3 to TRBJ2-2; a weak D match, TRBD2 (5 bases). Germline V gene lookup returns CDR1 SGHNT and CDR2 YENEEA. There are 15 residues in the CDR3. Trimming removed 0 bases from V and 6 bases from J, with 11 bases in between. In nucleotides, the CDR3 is TGTGCCAGCAGCTTAGAGTTGGCGGGTCCCGGGGAGCTGTTTTTT. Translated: CASSLELAGPGELFF.

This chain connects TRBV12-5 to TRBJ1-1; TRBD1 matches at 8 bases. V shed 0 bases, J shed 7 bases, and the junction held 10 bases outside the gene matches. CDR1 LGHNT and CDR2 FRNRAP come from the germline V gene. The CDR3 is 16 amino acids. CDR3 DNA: TGTGCTAGTGGTTTGGTCGTTGGCAGGGGGCAAGGTGAAGCTTTCTTT. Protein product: CASGLVVGRGQGEAFF. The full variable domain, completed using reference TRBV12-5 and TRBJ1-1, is DARVTQTPRHKVTEMGQEVTMRCQPILGHNTVFWYRQTMMQGLELLAYFRNRAPLDDSGMPKDRFSAEMPDATLATLKIQPSEPRDSAVYFCASGLVVGRGQGEAFFGQGTRLTVV.

The CDR3 spells CASRRQGLAENEQFF. Here the CDR3 DNA reads TGTGCCAGCAGGCGCCAGGGACTAGCGGAAAATGAGCAGTTCTTC. V usage is TRBV2 and J usage is TRBJ2-1; TRBD2 matches 11 bases. The germline V gene has CDR1 SNHLY and CDR2 FYNNEI. V shed 6 bases, J shed 7 bases, and the junction held 8 bases outside the gene matches. This CDR3 is built from 15 residues.

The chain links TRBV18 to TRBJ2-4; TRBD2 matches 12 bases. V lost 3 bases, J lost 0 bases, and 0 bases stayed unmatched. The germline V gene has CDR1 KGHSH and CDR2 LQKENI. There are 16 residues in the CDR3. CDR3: CASSPGLAGAKNIQYF. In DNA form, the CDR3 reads TGTGCCAGCTCACCGGGACTAGCGGGAGCCAAAAACATTCAGTACTTC.

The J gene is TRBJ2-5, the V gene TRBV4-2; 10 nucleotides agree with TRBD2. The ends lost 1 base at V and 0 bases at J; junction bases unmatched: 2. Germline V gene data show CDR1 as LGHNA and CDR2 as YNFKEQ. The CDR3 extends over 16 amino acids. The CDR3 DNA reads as TGTGCCAGCAGCCAAGGGACTAGCGGAGACCAAGAGACCCAGTACTTC. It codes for CASSQGTSGDQETQYF.

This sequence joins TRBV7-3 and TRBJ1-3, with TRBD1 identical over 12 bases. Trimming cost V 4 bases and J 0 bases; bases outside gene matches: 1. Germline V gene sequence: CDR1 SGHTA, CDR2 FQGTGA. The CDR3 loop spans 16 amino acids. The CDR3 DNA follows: TGTGCCAGCAGCTCGGGACAGGGGGCCTCTGGAAACACCATATATTTT. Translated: CASSSGQGASGNTIYF.

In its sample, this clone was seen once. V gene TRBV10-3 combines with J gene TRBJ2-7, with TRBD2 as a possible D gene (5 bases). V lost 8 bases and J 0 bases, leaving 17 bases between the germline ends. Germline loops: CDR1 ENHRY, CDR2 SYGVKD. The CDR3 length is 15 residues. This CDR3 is CAIALRGPDSYEQYF. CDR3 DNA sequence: TGTGCCATCGCCCTCCGCGGGCCCGACTCCTACGAGCAGTACTTC.

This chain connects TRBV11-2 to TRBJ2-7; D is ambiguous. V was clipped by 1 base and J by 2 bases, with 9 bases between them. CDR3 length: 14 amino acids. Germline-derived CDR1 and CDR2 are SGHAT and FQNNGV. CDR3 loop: CASSLAEPPYEQYF. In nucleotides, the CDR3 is TGTGCCAGCAGCTTAGCCGAGCCCCCCTACGAGCAGTACTTC.

CDR3 residues: CASSQVPLAGSTDTQYF. The CDR3 DNA reads as TGTGCCAGCAGCCAAGTTCCGCTAGCGGGGAGCACAGATACGCAGTATTTT. The V gene is TRBV3-1 (or the pseudogene TRBV3-2), the J gene TRBJ2-3; 9 bases agree with TRBD2. The CDR3 has 17 residues. With V trimmed by 1 base and J by 0 bases, 5 bases remained unmatched. Germline loops: CDR1 LGHDT, CDR2 YNNKEL (reference sequence).

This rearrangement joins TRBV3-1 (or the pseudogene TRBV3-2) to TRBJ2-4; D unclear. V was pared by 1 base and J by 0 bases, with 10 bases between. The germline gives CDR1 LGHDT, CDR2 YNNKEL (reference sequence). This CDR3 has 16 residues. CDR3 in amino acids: CASSQVYTGAKNIQYF. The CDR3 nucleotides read TGTGCCAGCAGCCAAGTTTACACGGGAGCCAAAAACATTCAGTACTTC.

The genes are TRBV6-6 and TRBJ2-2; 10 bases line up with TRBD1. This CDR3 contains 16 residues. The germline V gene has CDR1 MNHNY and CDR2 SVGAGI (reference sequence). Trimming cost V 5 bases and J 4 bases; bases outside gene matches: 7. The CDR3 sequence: CASSRRQGASTGELFF. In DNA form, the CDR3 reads TGTGCCAGCAGTCGCCGACAGGGGGCGAGCACCGGGGAGCTGTTTTTT.

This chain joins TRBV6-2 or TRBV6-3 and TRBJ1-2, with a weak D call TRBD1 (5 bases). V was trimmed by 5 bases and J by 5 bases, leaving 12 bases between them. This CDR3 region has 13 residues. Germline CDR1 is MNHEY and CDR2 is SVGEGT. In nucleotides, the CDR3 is TGTGCCAGCAGTGCGGGACTGTTATATGGCTACACCTTC. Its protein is CASSAGLLYGYTF.

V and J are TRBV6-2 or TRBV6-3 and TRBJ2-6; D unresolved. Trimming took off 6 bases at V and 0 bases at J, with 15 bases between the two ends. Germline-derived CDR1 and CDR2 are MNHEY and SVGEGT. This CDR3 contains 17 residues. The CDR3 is CASSPLGYNSGANVLTF. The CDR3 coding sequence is TGTGCCAGCAGCCCACTGGGCTACAACTCTGGGGCCAACGTCCTGACTTTC.

The CDR3 loop is CASSQERISNQPQHF. DNA for the CDR3: TGCGCCAGCAGCCAAGAGCGTATTAGCAATCAGCCCCAGCATTTT. The rearrangement links TRBV4-1 to TRBJ1-5, with D uncertain. V was pared by 0 bases and J by 0 bases, with 6 bases between. Per the germline V gene, CDR1 is MGHRA and CDR2 is YSYEKL. This CDR3 spans 15 amino acids.

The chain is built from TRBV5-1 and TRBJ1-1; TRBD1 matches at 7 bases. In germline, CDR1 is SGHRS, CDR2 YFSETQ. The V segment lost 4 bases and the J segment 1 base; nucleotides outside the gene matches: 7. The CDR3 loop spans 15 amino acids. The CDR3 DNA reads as TGCGCCAGCAGCCCCGGGGACAGCCAGAACACTGAAGCTTTCTTT. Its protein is CASSPGDSQNTEAFF.

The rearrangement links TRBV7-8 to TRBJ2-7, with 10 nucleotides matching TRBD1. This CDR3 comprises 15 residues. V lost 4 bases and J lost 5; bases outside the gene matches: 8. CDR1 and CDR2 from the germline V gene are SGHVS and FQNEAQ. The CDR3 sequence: CASSSAGTGVNEQYF. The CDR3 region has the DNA TGTGCCAGCAGCTCCGCCGGGACAGGGGTGAACGAGCAGTACTTC.

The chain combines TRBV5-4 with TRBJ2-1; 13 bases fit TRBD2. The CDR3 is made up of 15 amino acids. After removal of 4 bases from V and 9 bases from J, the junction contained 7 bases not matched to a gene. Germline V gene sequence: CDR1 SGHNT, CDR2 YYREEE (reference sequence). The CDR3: CASSIGLAGASEQFF. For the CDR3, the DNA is TGTGCCAGCAGCATAGGACTAGCGGGAGCTAGTGAGCAGTTCTTC.

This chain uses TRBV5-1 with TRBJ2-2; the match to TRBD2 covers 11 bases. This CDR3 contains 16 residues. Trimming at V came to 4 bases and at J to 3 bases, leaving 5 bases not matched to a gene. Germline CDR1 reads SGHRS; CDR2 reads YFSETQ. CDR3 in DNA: TGCGCCAGCAGCCTTAGCGGGGGGGCGTACACCGGGGAGCTGTTTTTT. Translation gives CASSLSGGAYTGELFF.

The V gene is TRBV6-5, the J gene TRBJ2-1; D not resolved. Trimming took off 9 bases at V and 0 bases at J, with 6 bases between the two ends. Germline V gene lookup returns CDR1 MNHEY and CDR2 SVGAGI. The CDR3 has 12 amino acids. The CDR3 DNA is TGTGCCAGTGTGAGCTCCTACAATGAGCAGTTCTTC. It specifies CASVSSYNEQFF.

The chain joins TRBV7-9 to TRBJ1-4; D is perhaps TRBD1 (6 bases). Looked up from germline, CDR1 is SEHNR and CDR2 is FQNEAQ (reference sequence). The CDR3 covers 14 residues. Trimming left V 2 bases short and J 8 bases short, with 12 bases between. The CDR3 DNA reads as TGTGCCAGCAGCTTATTGGGGGCAGGGGAAAAACTGTTTTTT. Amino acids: CASSLLGAGEKLFF.

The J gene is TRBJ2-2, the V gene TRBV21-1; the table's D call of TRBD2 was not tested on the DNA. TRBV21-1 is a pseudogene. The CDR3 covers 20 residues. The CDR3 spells CASSKDGTSVLIRNTGELFF. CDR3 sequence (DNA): TGTGCCAGCAGCAAGGACGGGACTAGCGTTTTAATTCGGAACACCGGGGAGCTGTTTTTT.

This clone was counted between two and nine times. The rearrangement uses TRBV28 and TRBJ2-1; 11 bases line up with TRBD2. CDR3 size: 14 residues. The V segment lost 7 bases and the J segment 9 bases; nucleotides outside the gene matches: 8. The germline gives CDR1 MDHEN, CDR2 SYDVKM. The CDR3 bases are TGTGCCAGCAATAGAGGTAGCGGGAGGGGTGAGCAGTTCTTC. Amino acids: CASNRGSGRGEQFF.

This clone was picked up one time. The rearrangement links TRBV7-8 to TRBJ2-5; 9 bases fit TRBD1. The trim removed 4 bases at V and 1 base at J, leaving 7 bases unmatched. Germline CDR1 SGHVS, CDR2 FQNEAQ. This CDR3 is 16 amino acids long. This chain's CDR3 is CASSSYGTGLQETQYF. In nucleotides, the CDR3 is TGTGCCAGCAGCTCGTACGGGACAGGGCTCCAAGAGACCCAGTACTTC.

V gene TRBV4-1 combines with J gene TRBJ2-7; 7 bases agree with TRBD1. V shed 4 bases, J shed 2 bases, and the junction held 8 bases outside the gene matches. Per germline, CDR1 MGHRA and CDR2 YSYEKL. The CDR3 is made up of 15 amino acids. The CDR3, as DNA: TGCGCCAGCAGCCCGACAGGGATGTCGGCCTACGAGCAGTACTTC. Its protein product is CASSPTGMSAYEQYF.

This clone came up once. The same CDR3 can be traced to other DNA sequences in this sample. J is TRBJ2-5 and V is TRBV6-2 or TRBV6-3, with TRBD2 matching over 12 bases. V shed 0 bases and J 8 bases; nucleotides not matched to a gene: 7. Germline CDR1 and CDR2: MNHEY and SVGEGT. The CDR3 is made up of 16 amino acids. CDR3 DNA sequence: TGTGCCAGCAGTTACTCGACTAGCGGGGGAGGAGAAACCCAGTACTTC. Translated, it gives CASSYSTSGGGETQYF.

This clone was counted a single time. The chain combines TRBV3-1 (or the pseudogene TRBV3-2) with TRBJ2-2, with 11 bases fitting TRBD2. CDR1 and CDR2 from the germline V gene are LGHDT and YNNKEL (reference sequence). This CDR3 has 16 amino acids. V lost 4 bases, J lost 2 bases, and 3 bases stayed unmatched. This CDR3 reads CASSLGLAENTGELFF. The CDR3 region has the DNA TGTGCCAGCAGCCTGGGACTAGCGGAAAACACCGGGGAGCTGTTTTTT.

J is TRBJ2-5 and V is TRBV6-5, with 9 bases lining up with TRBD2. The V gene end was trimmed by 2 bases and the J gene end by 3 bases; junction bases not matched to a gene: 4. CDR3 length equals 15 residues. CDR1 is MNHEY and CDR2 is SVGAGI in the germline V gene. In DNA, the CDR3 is TGTGCCAGCAGTTACGCTAGCGGGGCGAAAGAGACCCAGTACTTC. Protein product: CASSYASGAKETQYF.

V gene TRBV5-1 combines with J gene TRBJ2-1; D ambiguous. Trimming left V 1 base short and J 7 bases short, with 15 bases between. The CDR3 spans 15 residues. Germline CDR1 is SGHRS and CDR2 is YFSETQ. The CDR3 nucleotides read TGCGCCAGCAGCTTGATCCCTGACTTCTTAAATGAGCAGTTCTTC. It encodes CASSLIPDFLNEQFF.

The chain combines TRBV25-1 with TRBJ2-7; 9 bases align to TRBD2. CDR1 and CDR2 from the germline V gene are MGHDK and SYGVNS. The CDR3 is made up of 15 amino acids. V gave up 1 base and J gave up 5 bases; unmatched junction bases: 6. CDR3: CASSESGGRAHEQYF. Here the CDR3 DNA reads TGTGCCAGCAGTGAATCTGGCGGGAGGGCCCACGAGCAGTACTTC.